Each of the 3 T cell receptor beta chains below was sequenced from the same sample in a study of T cells after yellow fever vaccination. One entry per CDR3 protein results from TCRdb running MiXCR on the 5' RACE reads. The sample holds 510,000 or so distinct CDR3 sequences; approximately 21% are singletons and the top ten take around 15%. The material sequenced was PBMCs, taken 15 days after the yellow fever booster vaccination. These receptors originate from a man aged 25-40 years who received the YFV17D yellow fever vaccine.

J is TRBJ2-1 and V is TRBV7-3, with D uncertain. The CDR3 sequence is 13 residues long. V was trimmed by 5 bases and J by 5 bases, leaving 10 bases between them. Per germline, CDR1 SGHTA and CDR2 FQGTGA. The CDR3 DNA reads as TGTGCCAGCAGCCCAGACCTCAACAATGAGCAGTTCTTC. Translating gives CASSPDLNNEQFF.

The V call is TRBV6-2 or TRBV6-3, the J call TRBJ2-7, with unresolved D. CDR1 and CDR2 (germline): MNHEY, SVGEGT. V lost 5 bases and J 3 bases, leaving 11 bases between the germline ends. The CDR3 covers 13 residues. The CDR3 loop is CASSVDGYYEQYF. CDR3 coding DNA: TGTGCCAGCAGTGTTGACGGCTACTACGAGCAGTACTTC.

The chain combines TRBV7-2 with TRBJ2-1; D not resolved. This CDR3 has 14 amino acids. Per the germline V gene, CDR1 is SGHTA and CDR2 is FQGNSA. Trimming took off 4 bases at V and 5 bases at J, with 12 bases between the two ends. The CDR3 is CASSYQVGNNEQFF. Written as DNA, the CDR3 is TGTGCCAGCAGCTACCAGGTCGGCAACAATGAGCAGTTCTTC.